This entry is about one T cell receptor beta chain. The antigen is undetermined. Time point specified: recipient sample about 28 days before transplant, after cytoreduction. The sample comes from a study of T cell clonotyping in hematopoietic cell transplantation. In the study overall: Pretransplant recipient samples were taken after cytoreduction.

Using immunoSEQ multiplex PCR, the repertoire was profiled, and TCRdb retains in-frame clones only, with some absent. The table shows some 16,000 clones, with roughly 93% occurring only once. Study findings and constraints: After transplant, recipient diversity fell while pathologically expanded clonotypes grew through day 180. Without cell sorting, CD4 versus CD8 contributions remain unresolved.

The receptor was isolated from a man aged 18 to 29 with biphenotypic leukemia. Some clones in this sample may be carry-over from other donors' samples. Sample: peripheral blood mononuclear cells, taken before stem cell transplant.

CDR3 protein: CAWRDRSYEQYF. The CDR3 DNA reads as TGTGCCTGGAGGGACAGGTCCTACGAGCAGTACTTC. The chain joins TRBV30 to TRBJ2-7; 7 nucleotides match TRBD1. V lost 3 bases to trimming and J lost 1 base; unmatched junction nucleotides: 0. This CDR3 has 12 residues. Germline CDR1 is GTSNPN and CDR2 is SVGIG (reference sequence).